This T cell receptor (beta chain) came from a study of T cells in Graves' hyperthyroidism and ophthalmopathy. The source material, RNA transcripts, was used to amplify TCR beta CDR3 regions. RT-PCR in the first round (using the HTBI primer set) targeted the TCR CDR3. TCRdb ran MiXCR on the multiplex PCR reads and lists one entry per CDR3 protein. The top ten hold under 45% of the sample, which has around 110,000 distinct CDR3 sequences, about 17% seen once. This CDR3 has 16 amino acids. Germline V gives CDR1 DFQATT, CDR2 SNEGSKA (reference sequence). The junction had 11 bases not matched to a gene; V was cut back by 0 bases and J by 7 bases. This clonotype appeared many times. Its cognate antigen is unknown. The study's findings and limits: In blood, most of the thyroid clonotypes expanded above 0.001 were also present. Ophthalmopathy and stable hyperthyroidism were told apart by a 13 V-J model.

Reasons for excluding patients were uncontrolled infection, other autoimmune disease, pregnancy or lactation. The receptor was derived from a woman aged 45 to 65 with Graves' hyperthyroidism. The V call is TRBV20-1, the J call TRBJ2-1; 8 bases agree with TRBD2. Sequencing was done on a sample of blood. CDR3 DNA: TGCAGTGCTAGAGATCTGGGCGGGGGGACTTTGAATGAGCAGTTCTTC. Protein product: CSARDLGGGTLNEQFF.